This T cell receptor (beta chain) was captured by sequencing in a study of technical replicates of blood from a handful of donors. This clone was recorded once. This CDR3 contains 15 residues. The germline V and J ends were trimmed by 0 bases and 7 bases, with 15 bases remaining between them. Germline values: CDR1 MNHEY, CDR2 SVGAGI. Profiled with immunoSEQ multiplex PCR; TCRdb holds only in-frame clones, not every one. The sample lists 70,000 to 85,000 clones, approximately 90% occurring once. The source is a human donor in good health. V and J are TRBV6-5 and TRBJ1-1; a weak D match, TRBD1 (6 bases). The sample consisted of T cells isolated from PBMCs. CDR3 residues: CASSYSRGAHGEAFF. The CDR3 DNA reads TGTGCCAGCAGTTACTCACGGGGGGCTCATGGTGAAGCTTTCTTT.